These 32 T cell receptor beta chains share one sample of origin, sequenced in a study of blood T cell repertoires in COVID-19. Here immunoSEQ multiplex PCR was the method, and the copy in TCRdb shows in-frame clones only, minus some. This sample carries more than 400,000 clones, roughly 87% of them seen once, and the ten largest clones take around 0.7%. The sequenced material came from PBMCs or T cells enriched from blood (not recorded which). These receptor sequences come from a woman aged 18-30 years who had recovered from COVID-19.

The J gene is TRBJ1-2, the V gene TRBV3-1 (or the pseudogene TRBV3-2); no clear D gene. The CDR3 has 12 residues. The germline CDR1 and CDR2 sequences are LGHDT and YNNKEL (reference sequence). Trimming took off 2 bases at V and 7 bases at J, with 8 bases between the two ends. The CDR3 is CASSQSDSGYTF. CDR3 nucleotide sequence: TGTGCCAGCAGCCAATCCGATAGTGGCTACACCTTC.

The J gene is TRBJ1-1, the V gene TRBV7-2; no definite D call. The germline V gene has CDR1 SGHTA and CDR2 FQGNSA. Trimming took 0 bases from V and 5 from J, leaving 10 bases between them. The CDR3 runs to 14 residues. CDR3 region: CASSLAGGGTEAFF. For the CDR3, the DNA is TGTGCCAGCAGCTTAGCCGGAGGTGGGACTGAAGCTTTCTTT. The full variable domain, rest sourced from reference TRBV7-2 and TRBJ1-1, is GAGVSQSPSNKVTEKGKDVELRCDPISGHTALYWYRQSLGQGLEFLIYFQGNSAPDKSGLPSDRFSAERTGGSVSTLTIQRTQQEDSAVYLCASSLAGGGTEAFFGQGTRLTVV.

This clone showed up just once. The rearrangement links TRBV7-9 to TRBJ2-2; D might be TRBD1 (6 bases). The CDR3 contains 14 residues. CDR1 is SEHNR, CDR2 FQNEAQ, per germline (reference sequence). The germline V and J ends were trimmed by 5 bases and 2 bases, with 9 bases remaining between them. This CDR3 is CASSPGQNTGELFF. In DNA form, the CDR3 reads TGTGCCAGCAGCCCGGGACAAAACACCGGGGAGCTGTTTTTT.

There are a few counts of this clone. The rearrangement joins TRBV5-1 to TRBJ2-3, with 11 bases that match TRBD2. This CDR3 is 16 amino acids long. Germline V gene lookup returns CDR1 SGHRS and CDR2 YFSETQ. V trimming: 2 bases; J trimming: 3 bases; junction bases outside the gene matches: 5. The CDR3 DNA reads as TGCGCCAGCAGCTTCCTGACTAGCGGGGATACAGATACGCAGTATTTT. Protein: CASSFLTSGDTDTQYF.

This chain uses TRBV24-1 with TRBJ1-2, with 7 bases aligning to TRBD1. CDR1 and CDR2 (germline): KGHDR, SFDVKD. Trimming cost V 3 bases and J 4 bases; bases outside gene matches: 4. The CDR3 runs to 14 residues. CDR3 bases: TGTGCCACCAGTGATCCGGACAGGAGCTATGGCTACACCTTC. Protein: CATSDPDRSYGYTF.

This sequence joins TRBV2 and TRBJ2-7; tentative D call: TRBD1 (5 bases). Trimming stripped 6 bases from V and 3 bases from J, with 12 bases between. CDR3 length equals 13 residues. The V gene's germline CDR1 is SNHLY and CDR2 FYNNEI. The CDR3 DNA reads TGTGCCAGCAGGAAGGACACAAACTACGAGCAGTACTTC. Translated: CASRKDTNYEQYF.

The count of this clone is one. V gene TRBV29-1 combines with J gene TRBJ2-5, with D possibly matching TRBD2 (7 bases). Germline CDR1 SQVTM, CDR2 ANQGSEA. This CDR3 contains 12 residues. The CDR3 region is CSARRGAETQYF. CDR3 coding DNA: TGCAGTGCCCGTCGGGGGGCAGAGACCCAGTACTTC.

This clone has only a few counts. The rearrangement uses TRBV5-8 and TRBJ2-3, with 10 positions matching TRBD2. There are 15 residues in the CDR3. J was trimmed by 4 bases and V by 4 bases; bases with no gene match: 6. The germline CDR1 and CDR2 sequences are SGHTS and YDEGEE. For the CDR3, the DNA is TGTGCCAGCAGCCGCCGGCTAGCGGGGGCAGATACGCAGTATTTT. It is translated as CASSRRLAGADTQYF.

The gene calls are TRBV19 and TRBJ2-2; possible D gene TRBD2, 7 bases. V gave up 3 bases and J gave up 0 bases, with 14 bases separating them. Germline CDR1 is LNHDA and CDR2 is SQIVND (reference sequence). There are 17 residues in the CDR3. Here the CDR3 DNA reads TGTGCCAGTAGTATGAGTTGGGGGGGCTCGAACACCGGGGAGCTGTTTTTT. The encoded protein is CASSMSWGGSNTGELFF. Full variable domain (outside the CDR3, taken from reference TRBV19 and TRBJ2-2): DGGITQSPKYLFRKEGQNVTLSCEQNLNHDAMYWYRQDPGQGLRLIYYSQIVNDFQKGDIAEGYSVSREKKESFPLTVTSAQKNPTAFYLCASSMSWGGSNTGELFFGEGSRLTVL.

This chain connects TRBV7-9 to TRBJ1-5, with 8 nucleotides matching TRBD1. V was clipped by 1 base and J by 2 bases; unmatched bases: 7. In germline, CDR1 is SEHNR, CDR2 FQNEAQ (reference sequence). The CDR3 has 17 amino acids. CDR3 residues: CASSLGAGGAGNQPQHF. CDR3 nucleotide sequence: TGTGCCAGCAGCTTAGGGGCAGGGGGCGCGGGCAATCAGCCCCAGCATTTT.

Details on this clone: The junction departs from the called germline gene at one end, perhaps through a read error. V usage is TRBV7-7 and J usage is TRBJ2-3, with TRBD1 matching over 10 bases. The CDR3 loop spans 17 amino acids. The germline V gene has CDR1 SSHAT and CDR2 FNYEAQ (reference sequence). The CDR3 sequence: CASSHKRTGGGTDTQYF. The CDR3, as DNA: TGTGCTAGCAGCCACAAAAGGACAGGGGGGGGCACAGATACGCAGTATTTT.

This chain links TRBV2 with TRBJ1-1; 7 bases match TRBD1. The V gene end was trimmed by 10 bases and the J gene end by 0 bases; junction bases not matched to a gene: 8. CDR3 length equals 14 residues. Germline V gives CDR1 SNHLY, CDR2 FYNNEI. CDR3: CATRPGQVNTEAFF. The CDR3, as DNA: TGTGCCACCCGGCCCGGACAGGTGAACACTGAAGCTTTCTTT.

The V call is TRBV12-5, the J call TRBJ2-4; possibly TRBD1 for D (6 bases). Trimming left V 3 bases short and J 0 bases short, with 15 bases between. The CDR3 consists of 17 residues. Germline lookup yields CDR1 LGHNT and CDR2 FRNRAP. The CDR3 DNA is TGTGCTAGTGGTTTTTCCGGACAGACTTTAGCCAAAAACATTCAGTACTTC. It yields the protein CASGFSGQTLAKNIQYF.

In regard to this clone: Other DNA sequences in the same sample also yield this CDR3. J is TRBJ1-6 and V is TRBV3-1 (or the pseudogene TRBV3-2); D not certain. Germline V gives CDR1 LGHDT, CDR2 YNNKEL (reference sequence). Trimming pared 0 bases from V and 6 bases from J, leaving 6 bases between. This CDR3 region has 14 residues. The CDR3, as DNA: TGTGCCAGCAGCCAAGATCCCGGTAATTCACCCCTCCACTTT. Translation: CASSQDPGNSPLHF.

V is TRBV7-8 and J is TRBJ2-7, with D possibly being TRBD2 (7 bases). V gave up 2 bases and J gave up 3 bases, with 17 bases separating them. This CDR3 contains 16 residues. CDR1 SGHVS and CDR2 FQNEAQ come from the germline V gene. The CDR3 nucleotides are TGTGCCAGCAGCTTATTAGAAGGGGGGGCCGTCTACGAGCAGTACTTC. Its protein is CASSLLEGGAVYEQYF.

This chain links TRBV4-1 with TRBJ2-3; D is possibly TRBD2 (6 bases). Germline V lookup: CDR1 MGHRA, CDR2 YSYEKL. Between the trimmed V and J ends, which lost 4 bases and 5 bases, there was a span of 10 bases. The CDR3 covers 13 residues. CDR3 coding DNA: TGCGCCAGCAGCCGCAGGGAGGTAGATACGCAGTATTTT. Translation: CASSRREVDTQYF.

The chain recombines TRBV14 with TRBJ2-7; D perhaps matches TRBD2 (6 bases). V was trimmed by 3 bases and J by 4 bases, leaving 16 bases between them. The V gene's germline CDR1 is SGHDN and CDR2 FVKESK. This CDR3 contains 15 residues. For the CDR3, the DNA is TGTGCCAGCAGCCAGTGGGCCGGGGGTAAATACGAGCAGTACTTC. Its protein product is CASSQWAGGKYEQYF.

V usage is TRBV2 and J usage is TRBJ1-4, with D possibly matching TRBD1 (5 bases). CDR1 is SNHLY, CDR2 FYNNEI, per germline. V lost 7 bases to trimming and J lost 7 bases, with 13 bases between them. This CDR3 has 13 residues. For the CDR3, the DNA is TGTGCCAGCATCGCCCGGGACTCTGAAAAACTGTTTTTT. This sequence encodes CASIARDSEKLFF.

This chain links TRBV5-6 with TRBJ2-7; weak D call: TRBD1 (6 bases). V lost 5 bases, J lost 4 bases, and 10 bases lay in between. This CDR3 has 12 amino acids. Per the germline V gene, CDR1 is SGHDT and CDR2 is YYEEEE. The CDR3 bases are TGTGCCAGCAGACAACAGGGTTACGAGCAGTACTTC. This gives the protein CASRQQGYEQYF.

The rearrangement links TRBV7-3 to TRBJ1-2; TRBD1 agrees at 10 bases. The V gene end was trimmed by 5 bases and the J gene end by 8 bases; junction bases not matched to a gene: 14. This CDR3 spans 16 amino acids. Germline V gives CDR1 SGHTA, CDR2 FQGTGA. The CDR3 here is CASSPHPTGTGDGYTF. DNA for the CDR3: TGTGCCAGCAGCCCCCACCCGACCGGGACAGGGGACGGCTACACCTTC.

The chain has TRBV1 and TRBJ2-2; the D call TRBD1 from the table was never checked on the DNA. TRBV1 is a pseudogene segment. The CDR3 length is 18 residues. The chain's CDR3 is CTSSSRWWAPDNTGELFF. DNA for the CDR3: TGCACCAGCAGCTCGCGCTGGTGGGCTCCCGATAACACCGGGGAGCTGTTTTTT.

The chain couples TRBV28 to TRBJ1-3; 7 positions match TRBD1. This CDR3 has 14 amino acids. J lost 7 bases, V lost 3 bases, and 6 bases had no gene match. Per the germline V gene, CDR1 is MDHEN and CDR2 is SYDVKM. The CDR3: CASSLDRFGNTIYF. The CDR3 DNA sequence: TGTGCCAGCAGTTTGGACAGGTTTGGCAACACCATATATTTT.

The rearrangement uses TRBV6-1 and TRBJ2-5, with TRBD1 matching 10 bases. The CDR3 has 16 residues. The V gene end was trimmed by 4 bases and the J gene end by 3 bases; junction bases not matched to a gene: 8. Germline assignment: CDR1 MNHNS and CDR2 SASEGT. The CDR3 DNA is TGTGCCAGCAGTGCCGGGACAGGGGCGCAAGAAGAGACCCAGTACTTC. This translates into CASSAGTGAQEETQYF.

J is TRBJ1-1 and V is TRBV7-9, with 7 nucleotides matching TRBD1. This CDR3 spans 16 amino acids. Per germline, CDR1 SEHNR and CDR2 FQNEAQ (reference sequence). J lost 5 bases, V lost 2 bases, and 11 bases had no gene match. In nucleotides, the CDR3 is TGTGCCAGCAGCTTAACAATCAGACAGGGTGAGACTGAAGCTTTCTTT. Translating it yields CASSLTIRQGETEAFF.

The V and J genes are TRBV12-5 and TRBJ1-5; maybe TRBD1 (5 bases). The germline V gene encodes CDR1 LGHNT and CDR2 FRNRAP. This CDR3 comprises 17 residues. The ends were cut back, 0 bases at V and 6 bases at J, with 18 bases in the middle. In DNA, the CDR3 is TGTGCTAGTGGTTTGGTGGGTACAGGCTCCTTGGGTCAGCCCCAGCATTTT. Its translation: CASGLVGTGSLGQPQHF.

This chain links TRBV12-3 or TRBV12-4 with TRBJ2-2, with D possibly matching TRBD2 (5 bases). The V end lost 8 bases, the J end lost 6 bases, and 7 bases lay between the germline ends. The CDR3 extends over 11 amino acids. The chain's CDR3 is CASEGSGELFF. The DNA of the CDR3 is TGTGCCAGCGAGGGCTCCGGGGAGCTGTTTTTT.

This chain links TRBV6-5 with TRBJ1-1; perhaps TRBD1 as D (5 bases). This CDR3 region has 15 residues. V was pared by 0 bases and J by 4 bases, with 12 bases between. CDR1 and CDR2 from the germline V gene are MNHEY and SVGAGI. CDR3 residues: CASSYSSRQGTEAFF. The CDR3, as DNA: TGTGCCAGCAGTTACTCTTCCCGGCAGGGCACTGAAGCTTTCTTT.

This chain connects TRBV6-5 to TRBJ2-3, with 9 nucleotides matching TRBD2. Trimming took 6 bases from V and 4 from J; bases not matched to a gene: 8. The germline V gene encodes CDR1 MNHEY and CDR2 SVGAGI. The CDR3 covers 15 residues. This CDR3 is CASRGGGATPDTQYF. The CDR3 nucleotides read TGTGCCAGCAGGGGCGGGGGGGCCACCCCAGATACGCAGTATTTT.

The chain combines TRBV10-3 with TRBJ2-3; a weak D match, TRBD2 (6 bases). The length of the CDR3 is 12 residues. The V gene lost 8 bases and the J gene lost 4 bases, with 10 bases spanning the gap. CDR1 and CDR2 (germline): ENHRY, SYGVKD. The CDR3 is CAIGGSADTQYF. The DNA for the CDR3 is TGTGCCATCGGGGGGTCCGCAGATACGCAGTATTTT.

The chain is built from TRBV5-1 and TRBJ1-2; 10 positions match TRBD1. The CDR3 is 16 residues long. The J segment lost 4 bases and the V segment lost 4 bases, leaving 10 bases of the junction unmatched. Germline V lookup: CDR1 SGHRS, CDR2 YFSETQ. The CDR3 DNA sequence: TGCGCCAGCAGCCCCGGTTGGACAGGGGGGGCCTATGGCTACACCTTC. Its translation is CASSPGWTGGAYGYTF.

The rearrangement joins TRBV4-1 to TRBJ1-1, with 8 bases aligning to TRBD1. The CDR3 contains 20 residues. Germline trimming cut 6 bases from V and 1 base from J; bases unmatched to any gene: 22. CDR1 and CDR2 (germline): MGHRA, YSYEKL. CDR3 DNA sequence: TGCGCCAGCAGTCACAGGGGGAGTACGCGTCCACCCCTGGGGAACACTGAAGCTTTCTTT. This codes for CASSHRGSTRPPLGNTEAFF.

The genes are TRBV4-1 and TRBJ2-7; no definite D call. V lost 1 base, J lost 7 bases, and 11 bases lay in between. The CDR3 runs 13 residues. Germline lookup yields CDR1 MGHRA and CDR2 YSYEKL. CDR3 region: CASSQGLIEEQYF. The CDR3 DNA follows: TGCGCCAGCAGCCAAGGATTGATAGAGGAGCAGTACTTC.